The 2 T cell receptor beta chains reported below all come from one sample, sequenced in a study of Graves' ophthalmopathy and Graves' hyperthyroidism (dated by TCRdb to 2017 to 2018). Sequencing was performed on an Illumina HiSeq 2000. TCR beta CDR3 regions were amplified from RNA transcripts for repertoire sequencing. A first-round RT-PCR used HTBI primers with the Qiagen OneStep RT-PCR kit, followed by a second-round multiplex PCR, size selection and purification. The public reads were quality trimmed at Q25 with fastp and then assembled into clones with MiXCR by TCRdb, keeping productive beta chains. Rows with a matching CDR3 protein are joined into one entry that keeps the most common DNA and genes. Within this sample are some 410,000 distinct CDR3 sequences, with around 21% of them counted one time only. Roughly 3% of the sample rests with the top ten. Sequenced: peripheral blood. Receptors were obtained from a young woman with stable Graves' hyperthyroidism. Donor details come from another sample of the same person, matched by shared clones.

In this sample, this clonotype turned up a few times. The rearrangement links TRBV2 to TRBJ2-5, with D hard to call. V lost 3 bases to trimming and J lost 3 bases, with 5 bases between them. Germline V gene lookup returns CDR1 SNHLY and CDR2 FYNNEI. The CDR3 totals 12 residues. The CDR3, as DNA: TGTGCCAGCAGTGAGTCAGAAGAGACCCAGTACTTC. It encodes CASSESEETQYF.

The chain employs TRBV12-5 and TRBJ1-1, with D perhaps TRBD1 (5 bases). This CDR3 contains 13 residues. Per the germline V gene, CDR1 is LGHNT and CDR2 is FRNRAP. Trimming removed 7 bases from V and 6 bases from J, with 15 bases in between. The CDR3 loop is CASARVGVAEAFF. The CDR3 coding sequence is TGTGCTAGTGCCCGCGTGGGGGTCGCTGAAGCTTTCTTT.